The 6 T cell receptor beta chains listed next were all sequenced from one sample in a study of blood T cell repertoires in COVID-19. Clones were read by immunoSEQ multiplex PCR, and TCRdb kept only the in-frame ones, dropping some. The table shows over 150,000 clones, with about 86% occurring only once. Sequencing was done on a sample of peripheral blood. All receptors come from an older woman with acute or convalescent COVID-19.

The rearrangement joins TRBV19 to TRBJ2-1, with D tentatively TRBD1 (5 bases). Germline lookup yields CDR1 LNHDA and CDR2 SQIVND (reference sequence). The CDR3 consists of 15 residues. The germline V and J ends were trimmed by 2 bases and 7 bases, with 15 bases remaining between them. The CDR3 DNA reads as TGTGCCAGTAGTATATTATCCAGGGCGCGTAATGAGCAGTTCTTC. This sequence encodes CASSILSRARNEQFF.

CDR3 sequence reads: CASSLLRGSTDTQYF. CDR3 coding DNA: TGTGCCAGCAGCTTACTGCGGGGAAGCACAGATACGCAGTATTTT. The chain uses TRBV7-2 and TRBJ2-3; D is possibly TRBD2 (6 bases). The CDR3 spans 15 residues. Deletions cut 2 bases from V and 0 bases from J, with 9 bases between. The germline gives CDR1 SGHTA, CDR2 FQGNSA.

The chain is built from TRBV7-3 and TRBJ2-2; D is possibly TRBD1 (6 bases). This CDR3 comprises 16 residues. V was pared by 2 bases and J by 4 bases, with 14 bases between. Germline CDR1 is SGHTA and CDR2 is FQGTGA. CDR3: CASSLQGTTLTGELFF. The DNA for the CDR3 is TGTGCCAGCAGCTTACAAGGGACAACCCTCACCGGGGAGCTGTTTTTT.

As for this clone: Sequence at one end of the junction differs from germline and may be a read error. The J gene is TRBJ1-1, the V gene TRBV5-8, with a weak D call TRBD1 (6 bases). The CDR3 has 13 amino acids. CDR1 is SGHTS, CDR2 YDEGEE, per germline. CDR3 DNA sequence: TGTGCCAGCAGCTTGGGGGGGGGCCTTGAAACTTTCTTT. Its translation is CASSLGGGLETFF.

V gene TRBV5-1 combines with J gene TRBJ1-1; 9 bases align to TRBD1. Trimming took 4 bases from V and 4 from J; bases not matched to a gene: 8. The CDR3 loop spans 15 amino acids. Per germline, CDR1 SGHRS and CDR2 YFSETQ. The CDR3: CASSPITGGGTEAFF. Here the CDR3 DNA reads TGCGCCAGCAGCCCAATAACAGGGGGCGGCACTGAAGCTTTCTTT.

V is TRBV7-2 and J is TRBJ2-3; TRBD1 aligns across 8 bases. The CDR3 runs to 15 residues. The germline gives CDR1 SGHTA, CDR2 FQGNSA. V lost 5 bases to trimming and J lost 5 bases; unmatched junction nucleotides: 9. CDR3 DNA: TGTGCCAGCAGCCCCCGGCAGGGGGCGAGAGATACGCAGTATTTT. This codes for CASSPRQGARDTQYF.